Sequencing of this T cell receptor beta chain was carried out in a study of T cell repertoires in cytomegalovirus infection. MiXCR, applied by TCRdb to the reads, yields one record per CDR3 protein. The table lists hundreds of thousands of distinct CDR3 sequences, roughly 46% of them singletons, with around 45% in the top ten. The CDR3 spans 12 residues. Trimming took off 2 bases at V and 7 bases at J, with 9 bases between the two ends. Germline assignment: CDR1 SGHTA and CDR2 FQGNSA. In the case of this clonotype: Its specificity is unknown.

The receptor was isolated from a human donor in good health (CMV status not recorded). Some clones in this sample may be carry-over from other donors' samples. The material sequenced was cultured PBMCs, taken from culture after CMV antigen stimulation. This chain joins TRBV7-2 and TRBJ2-7; D is ambiguous. The CDR3 is CASSLSVREQYF. Written as DNA, the CDR3 is TGTGCCAGCAGCTTAAGTGTACGTGAGCAGTACTTC. The entire variable domain, with the rest obtained from reference TRBV7-2 and TRBJ2-7, is as follows: GAGVSQSPSNKVTEKGKDVELRCDPISGHTALYWYRQSLGQGLEFLIYFQGNSAPDKSGLPSDRFSAERTGGSVSTLTIQRTQQEDSAVYLCASSLSVREQYFGPGTRLTVT.